This T cell receptor (beta chain) was sequenced during a study of CD8+ T cells in alopecia areata (dated 2018 in TCRdb). Notes on the research overall: Treated patients were enrolled in an open-label pilot trial of oral tofacitinib at 5 to 10 mg twice daily for moderate-to-severe alopecia areata. Tofacitinib was given for 6 to 18 months, followed by 6 months of follow-up off drug to assess delayed response and recurrence. RNA was obtained with the PAXgene miRNA kit for fixed scalp, the miRNeasy kit for PBMCs, and the RNeasy kit for mouse skin. In both human patients and the C3H/HeJ mouse model, the study applied high-throughput TCRbeta sequencing to look at T cell clonal expansion in alopecia areata. immunoSEQ multiplex PCR using 35 Vbeta forward primers and 13 Jbeta reverse primers was used to amplify TCRbeta CDR3 regions. Patients on tofacitinib were biopsied at baseline and after 4 and 24 weeks of treatment, and several of the patients also had a later scalp biopsy. Scalp clonality was compared across normal scalp (n=4), patchy alopecia areata scalp (n=8), and alopecia totalis/universalis scalp (n=8). Scalp tissue and sorted CD4+ and CD8+ peripheral blood T cells from patchy and totalis/universalis alopecia areata patients and from healthy controls were covered by human TCRbeta sequencing. Study-level results and caveats: Resident alphabeta T cells in normal human skin are also sequenced, complicating scalp TCR repertoire analysis, unlike mouse skin dominated by gammadelta T cells. Shared TCR sequences between patients were less evident than in mice, which may be partly attributable to HLA diversity in the patient population. Compared with normal scalp, lesional scalp had higher clonality and more expanded CD8+ clones, particularly in alopecia totalis/universalis, a pattern that suggests antigenic drive.

A remark on this clone: Which antigen it targets is not known. No much larger clonotype is one base removed from it; base qualities were not supplied.

The time point label for this specimen denotes: baseline before oral tofacitinib. From alopecia areata patients, peripheral blood was collected along with lesional scalp punch biopsies. PBMCs were separated by density centrifugation and stained for CD3, CD4 and CD8, after which CD4+ and CD8+ T cells were sorted on a FACSAria. To prepare the library, the immunoSEQ multiplex PCR assay was applied. To provide template for TCR sequencing, every sample had RNA extracted and reverse transcribed into cDNA. SuperScript III was used for first-strand cDNA synthesis, primed with a 2:1 mix of oligo-dT and random hexamers. A synthetic immune receptor repertoire was used to assess amplification bias, and residual bias was removed computationally. Per the source publication's procedure: Raw reads were preprocessed for error removal, and CDR3 was defined according to IMGT conventions as running from the conserved cysteine to phenylalanine. Clonality was calculated as 1 minus Shannon entropy normalized by log2 of the number of productive unique TCRs. Whether each scalp clone was CD4 or CD8 was inferred by checking scalp TCRbeta sequences against the CD4 and CD8 repertoires from sorted blood. TCRdb re-hosts the immuneACCESS table, in-frame sequences only. Its copies lack some clones; in the studies checked, an unresolved V gene accounts for under half of them, and the cause for the rest is not known. V, J and clone size reflect that table, while D and trimming were determined from the DNA. The sample contains fewer than 200,000 clones, over 50% of them found a single time. The ten largest make up about 15% of the sample.

V is pared back by 0 bases and J by 1 base, with 7 bases lying between the germline termini. From its cysteine to its phenylalanine, the CDR3 spans 14 amino acids. The only DNA kept is the CDR3, 42 bases in frame from the first base. CDR1 and CDR2, per the germline V gene, are SGDLS and YYNGEE. This receptor was identified in a human donor with alopecia areata. The specimen comprised CD4+ T cells sorted from blood, sampled at week 0. Rearrangement joined TRBV9 to TRBJ1-1; no confident D gene assignment can be made. The CDR3 protein: CASSVEGTNTEAFF. The bases read TGTGCCAGCAGCGTAGAAGGCACGAACACTGAAGCTTTCTTT.